The 28 T cell receptor beta chains listed next were all sequenced from one sample in a study of cytomegalovirus exposure and HLA in healthy donors. The repertoire was sequenced with immunoSEQ multiplex PCR; TCRdb's copy has only in-frame clones and lacks some. Of roughly 150,000 clones in the sample, 80% to 90% were seen once. The sequenced sample was PBMCs. The receptors were sampled from a woman in her 30s in good health and CMV-seronegative.

This clone is labeled as large. The chain recombines TRBV7-9 with TRBJ2-7; D is possibly TRBD1 (6 bases). Germline CDR1 is SEHNR and CDR2 is FQNEAQ (reference sequence). The CDR3 extends over 14 amino acids. Trimming removed 1 base from V and 6 bases from J, with 13 bases in between. The DNA for the CDR3 is TGTGCCAGCAGCTTAGTAGGGGGATATCTCGAGCAGTACTTC. This codes for CASSLVGGYLEQYF.

J is TRBJ2-7 and V is TRBV30, with D perhaps matching TRBD2 (5 bases). The CDR3 sequence is 13 residues long. Trimming removed 1 base at V and 3 bases at J, with 10 bases between. Germline assignment: CDR1 GTSNPN and CDR2 SVGIG (reference sequence). The CDR3 here is CAWSASFGYEQYF. In DNA, the CDR3 is TGTGCCTGGAGTGCTAGCTTTGGCTACGAGCAGTACTTC.

V usage is TRBV9 and J usage is TRBJ1-2, with 12 bases aligning to TRBD1. From germline, CDR1 is SGDLS and CDR2 YYNGEE. The V and J ends lost 3 bases and 5 bases, in that order; junction bases with no gene match: 8. CDR3 size: 16 residues. The CDR3 bases are TGTGCCAGCAGCGCTGGGATGGGACAGGGGGCTTATGGCTACACCTTC. Translating gives CASSAGMGQGAYGYTF. The full variable domain, its missing parts supplied by reference TRBV9 and TRBJ1-2, is DSGVTQTPKHLITATGQRVTLRCSPRSGDLSVYWYQQSLDQGLQFLIQYYNGEERAKGNILERFSAQQFPDLHSELNLSSLELGDSALYFCASSAGMGQGAYGYTFGSGTRLTVV.

The chain joins TRBV6-5 to TRBJ1-2; possible D gene TRBD1, 6 bases. V was clipped by 2 bases and J by 5 bases, with 12 bases between them. Per germline, CDR1 MNHEY and CDR2 SVGAGI. This CDR3 contains 14 residues. CDR3 DNA sequence: TGTGCCAGCAGTTACACCCAAGGGGGGTATGGCTACACCTTC. Protein product: CASSYTQGGYGYTF.

This rearrangement joins TRBV18 to TRBJ2-3; D may match TRBD1 or TRBD2 (6 bases each). V lost 6 bases and J lost 2, with 18 bases in between. In germline, CDR1 is KGHSH, CDR2 LQKENI. The length of the CDR3 is 16 residues. The CDR3 nucleotides read TGTGCCAGCTCTACGGGGGCGGGCGGCTTCACAGATACGCAGTATTTT. Its translation: CASSTGAGGFTDTQYF.

The chain uses TRBV29-1 and TRBJ2-2; D tentatively fits TRBD1 or TRBD2 (5 bases each). The CDR3 length is 12 residues. Per germline, CDR1 SQVTM and CDR2 ANQGSEA. V gave up 8 bases and J gave up 2 bases, with 9 bases separating them. The CDR3 here is CSTRDNTGELFF. In nucleotides, the CDR3 is TGCAGCACACGGGACAACACCGGGGAGCTGTTTTTT.

This clone showed up just a few times. Written as DNA, the CDR3 is TGTGCCAGCAGCGATAGGGACCTACCGAAGCCCCAGCATTTT. Its protein product is CASSDRDLPKPQHF. This chain links TRBV7-9 with TRBJ1-5; D is possibly TRBD1 (5 bases). The CDR3 runs 14 residues. Germline lookup yields CDR1 SEHNR and CDR2 FQNEAQ (reference sequence). V was pared by 5 bases and J by 8 bases, with 16 bases between.

This clone occurred a few times. The rearrangement joins TRBV10-3 to TRBJ1-2; D possibly corresponds to TRBD1 (6 bases). Germline CDR1 and CDR2: ENHRY and SYGVKD. Trimming took 6 bases from V and 2 from J, leaving 10 bases between them. The CDR3 spans 13 residues. This CDR3 reads CAISEQGNYGYTF. The CDR3 nucleotides are TGTGCCATCAGCGAACAGGGAAACTATGGCTACACCTTC.

V and J are TRBV30 and TRBJ1-6, with unresolved D. Looked up from germline, CDR1 is GTSNPN and CDR2 is SVGIG (reference sequence). This CDR3 contains 14 residues. Trimming stripped 1 base from V and 6 bases from J, with 10 bases between. DNA for the CDR3: TGTGCCTGGAGTGAGAGACACCTTAATTCACCCCTCCACTTT. Translated, it gives CAWSERHLNSPLHF.

The rearrangement joins TRBV28 to TRBJ2-7; 7 bases fit TRBD1. V gave up 2 bases and J gave up 3 bases; unmatched junction bases: 10. The CDR3 is 16 amino acids. In germline, CDR1 is MDHEN, CDR2 SYDVKM. DNA of the CDR3: TGTGCCAGCAGTTTAAGTTTGCAGGGACAGAACTACGAGCAGTACTTC. Translating it yields CASSLSLQGQNYEQYF. Full variable domain (rest looked up from reference TRBV28 and TRBJ2-7): DVKVTQSSRYLVKRTGEKVFLECVQDMDHENMFWYRQDPGLGLRLIYFSYDVKMKEKGDIPEGYSVSREKKERFSLILESASTNQTSMYLCASSLSLQGQNYEQYFGPGTRLTVT.

The chain carries TRBV7-9 and TRBJ1-1, with TRBD1 matching 10 bases. Germline V gives CDR1 SEHNR, CDR2 FQNEAQ (reference sequence). V shed 3 bases, J shed 10 bases, and the junction held 2 bases outside the gene matches. This CDR3 is built from 12 residues. The CDR3 DNA is TGTGCCAGCAGCTTTGGACAGGGGGGAGCTTTCTTT. This gives the protein CASSFGQGGAFF. The full variable domain, rest sourced from reference TRBV7-9 and TRBJ1-1, is DTGVSQNPRHKITKRGQNVTFRCDPISEHNRLYWYRQTLGQGPEFLTYFQNEAQLEKSRLLSDRFSAERPKGSFSTLEIQRTEQGDSAMYLCASSFGQGGAFFGQGTRLTVV.

The V gene is TRBV28, the J gene TRBJ2-1, with 7 bases identical to TRBD1. Germline lookup yields CDR1 MDHEN and CDR2 SYDVKM. The junction had 1 base not matched to a gene; V was cut back by 5 bases and J by 0 bases. This CDR3 has 14 residues. CDR3 DNA: TGTGCCAGCAGTGACAGGGTCTCCTACAATGAGCAGTTCTTC. Protein product: CASSDRVSYNEQFF.

This chain connects TRBV5-1 to TRBJ1-1; a possible D gene is TRBD1 (5 bases). Germline V gene lookup returns CDR1 SGHRS and CDR2 YFSETQ. This CDR3 contains 15 residues. The V end lost 1 base, the J end lost 3 bases, and 13 bases lay between the germline ends. The chain's CDR3 is CASSLIVGQDTEAFF. CDR3 in DNA: TGCGCCAGCAGCTTGATTGTGGGGCAAGACACTGAAGCTTTCTTT.

The chain links TRBV19 to TRBJ1-2; D is undetermined. CDR3 size: 13 residues. V was shortened by 8 bases and J by 4 bases, with 14 bases between the two germline ends. Germline assignment: CDR1 LNHDA and CDR2 SQIVND (reference sequence). CDR3 in amino acids: CASSRGDIYGYTF. DNA for the CDR3: TGTGCCAGTTCTCGCGGGGATATCTATGGCTACACCTTC.

The chain recombines TRBV4-1 with TRBJ2-5; 10 positions match TRBD2. The J segment lost 1 base and the V segment lost 4 bases, leaving 6 bases of the junction unmatched. CDR1 MGHRA and CDR2 YSYEKL come from the germline V gene. The length of the CDR3 is 16 residues. CDR3 sequence (DNA): TGCGCCAGCAGCCCGTTAGCGGGAGGATTCCAAGAGACCCAGTACTTC. It yields the protein CASSPLAGGFQETQYF.

The chain combines TRBV7-2 with TRBJ1-5, with D unresolved. The germline V gene has CDR1 SGHTA and CDR2 FQGNSA. V lost 5 bases and J lost 2, with 7 bases in between. There are 13 residues in the CDR3. The CDR3 here is CASSGRGNQPQHF. CDR3 bases: TGTGCCAGCAGCGGGCGGGGCAATCAGCCCCAGCATTTT.

The chain is built from TRBV18 and TRBJ1-1; TRBD1 agrees at 11 bases. CDR1 is KGHSH and CDR2 is LQKENI in the germline V gene. The CDR3 has 15 residues. V was pared by 5 bases and J by 3 bases, with 5 bases of the junction left unmatched. This CDR3 reads CASSGPGQGDTEAFF. CDR3 nucleotide sequence: TGTGCCAGCTCAGGTCCGGGACAGGGGGACACTGAAGCTTTCTTT.

The rearrangement uses TRBV4-1 and TRBJ1-1; D not resolved. The CDR3 consists of 14 residues. Looked up from germline, CDR1 is MGHRA and CDR2 is YSYEKL. Trimming shortened V by 0 bases and J by 1 base, and 6 bases separated the two germline ends. CDR3 coding DNA: TGCGCCAGCAGCCAAGAAGTGAAGAACACTGAAGCTTTCTTT. It specifies CASSQEVKNTEAFF.

The CDR3 loop is CASSGLNYGYTF. CDR3 DNA: TGTGCCAGCTCGGGACTTAACTATGGCTACACCTTC. The chain joins TRBV6-5 to TRBJ1-2; tentative D call: TRBD1 (5 bases). With 8 bases removed from V and 1 base from J, the gap between germline ends came to 8 bases. The V gene's germline CDR1 is MNHEY and CDR2 SVGAGI. The CDR3 sequence is 12 residues long.

This clone was recorded a few times. The chain employs TRBV29-1 and TRBJ1-1; unclear D gene. Trimming stripped 6 bases from V and 1 base from J, with 3 bases between. Germline CDR1 reads SQVTM; CDR2 reads ANQGSEA. CDR3 length: 10 residues. The CDR3 is CSVKNTEAFF. The CDR3 DNA reads TGCAGCGTCAAGAACACTGAAGCTTTCTTT. The variable domain in full, with the rest retrieved from reference TRBV29-1 and TRBJ1-1, is SAVISQKPSRDICQRGTSLTIQCQVDSQVTMMFWYRQQPGQSLTLIATANQGSEATYESGFVIDKFPISRPNLTFSTLTVSNMSPEDSSIYLCSVKNTEAFFGQGTRLTVV.

The chain couples TRBV27 to TRBJ2-7; TRBD1 aligns across 9 bases. The J segment lost 2 bases and the V segment lost 6 bases, leaving 11 bases of the junction unmatched. The CDR3 loop spans 16 amino acids. Germline assignment: CDR1 MNHEY and CDR2 SMNVEV (reference sequence). The CDR3 sequence is CASSEEGTGFAYEQYF. CDR3 bases: TGTGCCAGCAGCGAGGAAGGGACAGGGTTCGCCTACGAGCAGTACTTC.

The rearrangement joins TRBV13 to TRBJ2-3, with D unclear. V was clipped by 5 bases and J by 0 bases, with 12 bases between them. The CDR3 spans 15 residues. Germline V gives CDR1 PRHDT, CDR2 FYEKMQ (reference sequence). CDR3 sequence reads: CASSLRQKSTDTQYF. CDR3 coding DNA: TGTGCCAGCAGCCTTAGGCAGAAGAGCACAGATACGCAGTATTTT.

The V gene is TRBV15, the J gene TRBJ1-2; tentatively, D is TRBD1 (6 bases). Germline CDR1 and CDR2: LNHNV and YYDKDF (reference sequence). The CDR3 is 12 amino acids. V was shortened by 5 bases and J by 8 bases, with 12 bases between the two germline ends. This chain's CDR3 is CATSGRGRGYTF. DNA of the CDR3: TGTGCCACCAGCGGCAGGGGCCGCGGCTACACCTTC.

The CDR3 nucleotides read TGTGCCAGCAGCTTAGGAGTCAGGGGGCGCGATGAAAAACTGTTTTTT. Translating gives CASSLGVRGRDEKLFF. The chain links TRBV7-8 to TRBJ1-4; 8 bases align to TRBD1. Trimming cost V 1 base and J 6 bases; bases outside gene matches: 7. There are 16 residues in the CDR3. CDR1 SGHVS and CDR2 FQNEAQ come from the germline V gene.

In DNA, the CDR3 is TGTGCCAGCAGCTTTTTGGGGGTCGGTCACGAGCAGTACTTC. This encodes CASSFLGVGHEQYF. The chain has TRBV5-6 and TRBJ2-7; either TRBD1 or TRBD2 may supply D (5 bases each). V dropped 2 bases and J dropped 5 bases, with 14 bases sitting between them. The length of the CDR3 is 14 residues. Germline V gene data show CDR1 as SGHDT and CDR2 as YYEEEE.

The chain is built from TRBV10-3 and TRBJ1-1; D remains ambiguous. V was trimmed by 6 bases and J by 0 bases, leaving 11 bases between them. The germline V gene has CDR1 ENHRY and CDR2 SYGVKD. CDR3 length equals 14 residues. CDR3 sequence (DNA): TGTGCCATCAGGGACCCGGCCGTGAACACTGAAGCTTTCTTT. Translating gives CAIRDPAVNTEAFF.

The rearrangement uses TRBV5-6 and TRBJ1-5; possibly TRBD1 for D (6 bases). The V end lost 4 bases, the J end lost 3 bases, and 17 bases lay between the germline ends. Germline CDR1 and CDR2: SGHDT and YYEEEE. The length of the CDR3 is 16 residues. CDR3 region: CASSVFGRTDNQPQHF. CDR3 nucleotide sequence: TGTGCCAGCAGCGTCTTCGGTCGGACAGACAATCAGCCCCAGCATTTT.

The V and J genes are TRBV28 and TRBJ1-1; maybe TRBD1 (6 bases). Germline loops: CDR1 MDHEN, CDR2 SYDVKM. V lost 5 bases, J lost 0 bases, and 10 bases lay in between. This CDR3 spans 14 amino acids. The CDR3 here is CASSTGGMNTEAFF. CDR3 coding DNA: TGTGCCAGCAGTACCGGGGGCATGAACACTGAAGCTTTCTTT.